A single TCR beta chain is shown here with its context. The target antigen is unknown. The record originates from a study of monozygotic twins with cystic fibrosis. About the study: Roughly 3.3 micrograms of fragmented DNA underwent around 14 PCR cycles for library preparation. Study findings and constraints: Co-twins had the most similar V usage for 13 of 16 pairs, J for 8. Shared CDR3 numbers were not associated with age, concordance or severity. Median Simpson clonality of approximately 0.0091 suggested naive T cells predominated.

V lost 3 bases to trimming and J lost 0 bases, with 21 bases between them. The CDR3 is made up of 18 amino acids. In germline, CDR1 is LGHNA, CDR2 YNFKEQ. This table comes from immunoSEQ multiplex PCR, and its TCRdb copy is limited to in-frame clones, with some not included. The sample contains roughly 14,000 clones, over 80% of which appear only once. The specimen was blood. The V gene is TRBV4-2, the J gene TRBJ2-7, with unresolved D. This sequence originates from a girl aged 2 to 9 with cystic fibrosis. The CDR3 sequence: CASSHPLWDTAYSYEQYF. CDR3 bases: TGTGCCAGCAGCCACCCCCTCTGGGATACAGCTTACTCCTACGAGCAGTACTTC.